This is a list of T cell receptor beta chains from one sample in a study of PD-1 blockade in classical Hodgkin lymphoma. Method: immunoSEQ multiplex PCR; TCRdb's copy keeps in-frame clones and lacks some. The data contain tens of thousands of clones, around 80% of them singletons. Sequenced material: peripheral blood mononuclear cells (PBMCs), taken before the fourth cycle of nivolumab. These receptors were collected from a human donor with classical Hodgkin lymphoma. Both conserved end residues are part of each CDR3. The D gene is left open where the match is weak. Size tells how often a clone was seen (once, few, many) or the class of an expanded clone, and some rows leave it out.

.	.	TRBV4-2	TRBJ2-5	TGTGCCAGCAGCCAAGAAGACATTCAAGAGACCCAGTACTTC	CASSQEDIQETQYF
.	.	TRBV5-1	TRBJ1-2	TGCGCCAGCAGCTTGGTCGGGGGCCCAGACTATGGCTACACCTTC	CASSLVGGPDYGYTF
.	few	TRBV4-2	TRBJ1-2	TGTGCCAGCAGCCAAGAATCGGCCCGGAGCTACACCTTC	CASSQESARSYTF
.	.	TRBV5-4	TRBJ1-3	TGTGCCAGCAGCTTGGAGACAGTTGGAAACACCATATATTTT	CASSLETVGNTIYF
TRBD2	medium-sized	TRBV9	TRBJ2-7	TGTGCCAGCAGCGTAGGACTAGCGGGAGGGCCTTACGAGCAGTACTTC	CASSVGLAGGPYEQYF
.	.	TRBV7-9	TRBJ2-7	TGTGCCAGCAGCTTAGGCAGCGCCGGCTCCTACGAGCAGTACTTC	CASSLGSAGSYEQYF
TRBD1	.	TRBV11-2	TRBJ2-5	TGTGCCAGCAGCCCATCGGGACAGGTTAAAGAGACCCAGTACTTC	CASSPSGQVKETQYF
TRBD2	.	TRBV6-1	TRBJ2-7	TGTGCCAGCATTTTACTAGCGGGAGATTCCGAGCAGTACTTC	CASILLAGDSEQYF
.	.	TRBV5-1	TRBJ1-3	TGCGCCAGCAGCGGTGGTTCTGGAAACACCATATATTTT	CASSGGSGNTIYF
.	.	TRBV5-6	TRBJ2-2	TGTGCCAGCAGCTTCGTAGGAAGGAACACCGGGGAGCTGTTTTTT	CASSFVGRNTGELFF
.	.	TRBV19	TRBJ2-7	TGTGCCAGTAGACACGGGGCGCGGCAACCCTACGAGCAGTACTTC	CASRHGARQPYEQYF
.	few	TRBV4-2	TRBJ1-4	TGTGCCAGCAGCCAAGGACAGGCGGGGGTAGATGAAAAACTGTTTTTT	CASSQGQAGVDEKLFF
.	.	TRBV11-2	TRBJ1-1	TGTGCAGCGGGGCAGGCGGGCACTGAAGCTTTCTTT	CAAGQAGTEAFF
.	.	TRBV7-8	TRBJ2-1	TGTGCCAGCAGCCAAGGGCTAGTGACCTACAATGAGCAGTTCTTC	CASSQGLVTYNEQFF
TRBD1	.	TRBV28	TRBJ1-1	TGTGCCAGCAGTCGGGACAGAGTAAACACTGAAGCTTTCTTT	CASSRDRVNTEAFF
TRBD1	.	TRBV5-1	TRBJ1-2	TGCGCCAGCGGATTCGACAGGGGGAATGGCTACACCTTC	CASGFDRGNGYTF
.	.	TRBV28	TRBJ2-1	TGTGCCAGCCTAGGGGGGGCGTTCTACAATGAGCAGTTCTTC	CASLGGAFYNEQFF
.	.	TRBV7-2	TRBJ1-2	TGTGCCAGCAGCTTAGCCCCGGGGGTGGCTAACTATGGCTACACCTTC	CASSLAPGVANYGYTF
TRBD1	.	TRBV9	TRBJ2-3	TGTGCCAGCAGCGTAGATGGCAGGGGGCAAACAGATACGCAGTATTTT	CASSVDGRGQTDTQYF
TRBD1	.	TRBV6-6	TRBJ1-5	TGTGCCAGCAGTCCTGGACAGGGTGATCAGCCCCAGCATTTT	CASSPGQGDQPQHF
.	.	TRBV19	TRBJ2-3	TGTGCCAGTAGTACTGGAGATACGCAGTATTTT	CASSTGDTQYF
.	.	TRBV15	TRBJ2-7	TGTGCCGCCAGGTCCGGGGACCTTTACGAGCAGTACTTC	CAARSGDLYEQYF
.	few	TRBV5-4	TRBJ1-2	TGTGCCAGCAGCTCGGGTCTCAGCGGCTATGGCTACACCTTC	CASSSGLSGYGYTF
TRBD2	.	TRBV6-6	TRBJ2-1	TGTGCCAGCAGGCGGGAGGGAAATGAGCAGTTCTTC	CASRREGNEQFF
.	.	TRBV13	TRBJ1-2	TGTGCCAGCAGCTGGGGGGGCCAACCTGGCTATGGCTACACCTTC	CASSWGGQPGYGYTF
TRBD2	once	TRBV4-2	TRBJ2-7	TGTGCCAGCAGCCAGAGAGCGGGAGGCTACGAGCAGTACTTC	CASSQRAGGYEQYF
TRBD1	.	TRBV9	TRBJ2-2	TGTGCCAGCAGCGTAGTTACAGGGGGCAACACCGGGGAGCTGTTTTTT	CASSVVTGGNTGELFF
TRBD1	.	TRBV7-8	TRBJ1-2	TGTGCCGCGGGGACAGGGGTGAGCTATGGCTACACCTTC	CAAGTGVSYGYTF
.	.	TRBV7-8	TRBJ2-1	TGTGCCAGCAGCTCAGGTCGGAAGGGCAATGAGCAGTTCTTC	CASSSGRKGNEQFF
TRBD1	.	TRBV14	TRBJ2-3	TGTGCCAGCTTCCCTTACCTGACAGGGGACACAGATACGCAGTATTTT	CASFPYLTGDTDTQYF
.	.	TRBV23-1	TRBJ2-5	TGCGCCAGCAGTCAATCGAGGCAGGGGGGGGTCAAAGAGACCCAGTACTTC	CASSQSRQGGVKETQYF
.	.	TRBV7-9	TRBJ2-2	TGTGCCAGCAGCCAATCGGGACGGACCGGGGAGCTGTTTTTT	CASSQSGRTGELFF
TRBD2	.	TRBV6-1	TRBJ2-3	TGTGCCAGCAGTGGAACTAGCGGGAGAACCACAGATACGCAGTATTTT	CASSGTSGRTTDTQYF
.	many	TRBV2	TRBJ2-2	TGTGCCAGCAGTGAAGGTCGGCTCGGGGAGCTGTTTTTT	CASSEGRLGELFF
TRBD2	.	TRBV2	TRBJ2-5	TGTGCCAGCAGTGAGATCGAGCTAGCGGGAGTGGGAGAGACCCAGTACTTC	CASSEIELAGVGETQYF
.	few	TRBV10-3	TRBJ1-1	TGTGCCATCAGTGACCGGGGGGGTATGGGTGAAGCTTTCTTT	CAISDRGGMGEAFF
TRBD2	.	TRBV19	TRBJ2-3	TGTGCCAGTAGTACCCAAGGGGGACTAGGCGGAGGTACGCAGTATTTT	CASSTQGGLGGGTQYF
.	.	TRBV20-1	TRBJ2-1	TGCAGTGCCGAAAAGGACCATGAGCAGTTCTTC	CSAEKDHEQFF
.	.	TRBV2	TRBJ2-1	TGTGCCAGCAGGTGGGGCGACAATGAGCAGTTCTTC	CASRWGDNEQFF
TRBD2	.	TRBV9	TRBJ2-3	TGTGCCAGCAGCGTAGCGGGACTAGCGAGTACAGATACGCAGTATTTT	CASSVAGLASTDTQYF
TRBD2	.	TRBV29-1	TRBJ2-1	TGCAGCGCCCACCCGGGACTAGCGGGAGGGCATTTCTCCTACAATGAGCAGTTCTTC	CSAHPGLAGGHFSYNEQFF
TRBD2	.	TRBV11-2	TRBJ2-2	TGTGCCAGCAGCCGCCCGCCCGGGACTAGCCCCACCGGGGAGCTGTTTTTT	CASSRPPGTSPTGELFF
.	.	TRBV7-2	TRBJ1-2	TGTGCCAGCAGCCCATCACAGGGATCGGCCTATGGCTACACCTTC	CASSPSQGSAYGYTF
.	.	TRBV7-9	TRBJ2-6	TGTGCTAGCAGGTCTGGGGCCAACGTCCTGACTTTC	CASRSGANVLTF
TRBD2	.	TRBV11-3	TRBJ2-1	TGTGCCAGCAGCAAAGCCCGGACTAGCCCATACAATGAGCAGTTCTTC	CASSKARTSPYNEQFF
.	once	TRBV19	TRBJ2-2	TGTGCCAGTAGTATCCAGGGTGCTGACACCGGGGAGCTGTTTTTT	CASSIQGADTGELFF
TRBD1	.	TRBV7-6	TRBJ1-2	TGTGCCAGCAGCCCATCGGACAGGGAGGCGTACTATGGCTACACCTTC	CASSPSDREAYYGYTF
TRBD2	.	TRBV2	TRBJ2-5	TGTGCCAGCAGCGACGAACTAGCGGGGGTCGAGACCCAGTACTTC	CASSDELAGVETQYF
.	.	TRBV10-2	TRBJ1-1	TGCGCCAGCATGGCGGGCCGCGTCGACACTGAAGCTTTCTTT	CASMAGRVDTEAFF
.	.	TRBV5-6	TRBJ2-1	TGTGCCAGCAGCTTGGTGTCAGGGGACAATGAGCAGTTCTTC	CASSLVSGDNEQFF
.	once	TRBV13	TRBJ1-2	TGTGCCAGCAGCCTCACCCTGGCCCGGCCAGATGGCTACACCTTC	CASSLTLARPDGYTF
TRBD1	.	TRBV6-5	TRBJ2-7	TGTGCCAGCAGTAACAGGGGAGTGGGGCCCTACGAGCAGTACTTC	CASSNRGVGPYEQYF
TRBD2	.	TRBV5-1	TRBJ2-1	TGCGCCAGCAGCTTCCCCCTAGCGGGAGCTATAAACAATGAGCAGTTCTTC	CASSFPLAGAINNEQFF
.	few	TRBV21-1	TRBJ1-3	TGTGCCAGCAGCAAACCTCCACCTCAGGCAGGAAACACCATATATTTT	CASSKPPPQAGNTIYF
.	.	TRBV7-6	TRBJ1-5	TGTGCCAGCTCTTTGCACGATCAGCCCCAGCATTTT	CASSLHDQPQHF
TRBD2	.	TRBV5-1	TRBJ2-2	TGCGCCAGCAGCTGGGGGACTAGCGGGAGGTCTTCCGGGGAGCTGTTTTTT	CASSWGTSGRSSGELFF
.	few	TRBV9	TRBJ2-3	TGTGCCAGCAGCGTCGGACAGCCCACAGATACGCAGTATTTT	CASSVGQPTDTQYF
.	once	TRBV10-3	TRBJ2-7	TGTGCCATCAGTGATGGAGGTCGCTCCTACGAGCAGTACTTC	CAISDGGRSYEQYF
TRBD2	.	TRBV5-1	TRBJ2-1	TGCGCCAGCAGCCGAATGGGGACTAGCGTTAGCAATGAGCAGTTCTTC	CASSRMGTSVSNEQFF
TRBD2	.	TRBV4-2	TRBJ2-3	TGTGCCAGCAGCCCCTCCGGGACTAGCGGGTTGGATACGCAGTATTTT	CASSPSGTSGLDTQYF